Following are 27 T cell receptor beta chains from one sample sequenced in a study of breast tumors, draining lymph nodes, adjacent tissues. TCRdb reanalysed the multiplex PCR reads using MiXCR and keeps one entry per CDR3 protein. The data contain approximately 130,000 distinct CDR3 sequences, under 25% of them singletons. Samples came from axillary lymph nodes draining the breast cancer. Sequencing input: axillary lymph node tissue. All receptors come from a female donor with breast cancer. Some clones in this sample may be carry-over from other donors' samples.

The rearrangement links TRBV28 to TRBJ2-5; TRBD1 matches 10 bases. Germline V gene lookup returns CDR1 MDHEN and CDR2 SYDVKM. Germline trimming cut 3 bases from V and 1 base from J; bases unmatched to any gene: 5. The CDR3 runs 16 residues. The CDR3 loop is CASSFSGTGVQETQYF. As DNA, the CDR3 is TGTGCCAGCAGTTTTTCCGGGACAGGGGTCCAAGAGACCCAGTACTTC.

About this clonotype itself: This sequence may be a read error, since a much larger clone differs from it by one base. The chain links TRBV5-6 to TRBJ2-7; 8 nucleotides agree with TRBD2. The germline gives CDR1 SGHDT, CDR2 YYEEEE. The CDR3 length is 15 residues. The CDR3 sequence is CASSSVTGGPYEQHF. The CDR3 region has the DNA TGTGCCAGCAGCTCCGTAACGGGAGGGCCCTACGAGCAGCACTTC.

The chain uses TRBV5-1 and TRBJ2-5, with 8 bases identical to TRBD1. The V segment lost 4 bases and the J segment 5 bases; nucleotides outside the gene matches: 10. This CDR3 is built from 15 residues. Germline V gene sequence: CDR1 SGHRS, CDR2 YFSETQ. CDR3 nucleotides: TGCGCCAGCAGCACCGGGACAGGAGCGTTCGAGACCCAGTACTTC. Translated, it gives CASSTGTGAFETQYF.

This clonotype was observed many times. This CDR3 is CASSRDIGETQYF. As DNA, the CDR3 is TGTGCCAGCAGCCGGGACATAGGGGAGACCCAGTACTTC. The chain employs TRBV11-3 and TRBJ2-5; D possibly corresponds to TRBD1 (6 bases). Per the germline V gene, CDR1 is SGHNT and CDR2 is YENEEA. This CDR3 has 13 amino acids. V shed 5 bases and J shed 5 bases, with 12 bases lying between them.

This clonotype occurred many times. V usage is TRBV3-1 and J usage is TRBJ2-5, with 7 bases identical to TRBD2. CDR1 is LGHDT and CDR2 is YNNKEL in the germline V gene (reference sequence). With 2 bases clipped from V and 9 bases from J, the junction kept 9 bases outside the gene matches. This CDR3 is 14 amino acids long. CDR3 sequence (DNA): TGTGCCAGCAGCCAACGGCGGGAGTGGAGGGCCCAGTACTTC. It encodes CASSQRREWRAQYF.

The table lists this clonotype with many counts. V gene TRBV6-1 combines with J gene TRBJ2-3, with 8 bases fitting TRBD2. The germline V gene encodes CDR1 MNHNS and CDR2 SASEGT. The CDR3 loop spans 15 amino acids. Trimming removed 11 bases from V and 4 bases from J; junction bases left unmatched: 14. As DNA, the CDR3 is TGTGCCTCCGGGGGGAGCGGGAGTTTGGCAGATACGCAGTATTTT. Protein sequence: CASGGSGSLADTQYF.

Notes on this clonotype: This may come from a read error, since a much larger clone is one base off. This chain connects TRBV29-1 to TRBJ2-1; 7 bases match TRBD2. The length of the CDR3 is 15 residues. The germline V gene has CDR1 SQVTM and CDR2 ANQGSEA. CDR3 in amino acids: CSARFGGGTYYEQFF. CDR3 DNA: TGCAGCGCCAGATTTGGGGGAGGGACCTACTATGAGCAGTTCTTC.

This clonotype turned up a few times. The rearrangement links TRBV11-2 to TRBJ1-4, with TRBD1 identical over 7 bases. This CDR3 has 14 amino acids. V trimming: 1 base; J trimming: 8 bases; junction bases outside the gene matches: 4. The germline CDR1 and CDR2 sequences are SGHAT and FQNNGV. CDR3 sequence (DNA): TGTGCCAGCAGCTTAGGAGGGGGCGGAGAAAAACTGTTTTTT. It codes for CASSLGGGGEKLFF.

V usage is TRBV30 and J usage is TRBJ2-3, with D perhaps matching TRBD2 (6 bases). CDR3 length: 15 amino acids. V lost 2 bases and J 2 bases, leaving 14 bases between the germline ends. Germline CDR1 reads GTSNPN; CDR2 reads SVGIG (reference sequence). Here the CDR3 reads CAWSPGTPYTDTQYF. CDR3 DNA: TGTGCCTGGAGTCCGGGGACTCCATACACAGATACGCAGTATTTT.

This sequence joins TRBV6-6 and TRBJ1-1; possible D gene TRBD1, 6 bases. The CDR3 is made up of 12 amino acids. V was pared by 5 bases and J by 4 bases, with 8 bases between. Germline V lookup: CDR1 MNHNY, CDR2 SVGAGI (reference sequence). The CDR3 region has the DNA TGTGCCAGCAGTCAAGGGGGCACTGAAGCTTTCTTT. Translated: CASSQGGTEAFF.

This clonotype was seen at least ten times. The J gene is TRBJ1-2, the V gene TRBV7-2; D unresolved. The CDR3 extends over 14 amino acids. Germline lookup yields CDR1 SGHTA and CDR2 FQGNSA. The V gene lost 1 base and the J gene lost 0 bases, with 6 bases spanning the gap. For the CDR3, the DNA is TGTGCCAGCAGCTTAGATTCAGCTAACTATGGCTACACCTTC. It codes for CASSLDSANYGYTF.

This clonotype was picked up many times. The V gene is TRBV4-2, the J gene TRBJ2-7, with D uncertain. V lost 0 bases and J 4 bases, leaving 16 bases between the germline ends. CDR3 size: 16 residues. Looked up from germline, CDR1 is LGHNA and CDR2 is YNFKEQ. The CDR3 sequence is CASSQDLGAVFYEQYF. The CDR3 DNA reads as TGTGCCAGCAGCCAAGATCTAGGCGCAGTATTTTACGAGCAGTACTTC.

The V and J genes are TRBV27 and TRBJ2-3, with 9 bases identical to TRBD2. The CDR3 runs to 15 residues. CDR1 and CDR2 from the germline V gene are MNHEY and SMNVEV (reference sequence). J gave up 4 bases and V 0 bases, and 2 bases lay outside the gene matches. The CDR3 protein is CASSLSLAGADTQYF. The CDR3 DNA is TGTGCCAGCAGTTTATCACTAGCGGGTGCAGATACGCAGTATTTT.

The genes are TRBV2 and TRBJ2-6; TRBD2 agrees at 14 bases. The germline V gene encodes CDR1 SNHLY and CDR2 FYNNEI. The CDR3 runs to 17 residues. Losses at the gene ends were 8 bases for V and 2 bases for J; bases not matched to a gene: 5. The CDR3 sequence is CASLGTSGSAGANVLTF. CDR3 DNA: TGTGCCAGCTTGGGGACTAGCGGGAGCGCTGGGGCCAACGTCCTGACTTTC.

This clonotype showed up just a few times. CDR3 nucleotides: TGTGCCAGCAGCAAAACGGCGGGAGCGGCCACCGGGGAGCTGTTTTTT. Protein product: CASSKTAGAATGELFF. The chain joins TRBV28 to TRBJ2-2; 7 bases line up with TRBD2. CDR3 length: 16 residues. Germline-derived CDR1 and CDR2 are MDHEN and SYDVKM. With 6 bases clipped from V and 4 bases from J, the junction kept 11 bases outside the gene matches. The entire variable domain, with the rest obtained from reference TRBV28 and TRBJ2-2, is as follows: DVKVTQSSRYLVKRTGEKVFLECVQDMDHENMFWYRQDPGLGLRLIYFSYDVKMKEKGDIPEGYSVSREKKERFSLILESASTNQTSMYLCASSKTAGAATGELFFGEGSRLTVL.

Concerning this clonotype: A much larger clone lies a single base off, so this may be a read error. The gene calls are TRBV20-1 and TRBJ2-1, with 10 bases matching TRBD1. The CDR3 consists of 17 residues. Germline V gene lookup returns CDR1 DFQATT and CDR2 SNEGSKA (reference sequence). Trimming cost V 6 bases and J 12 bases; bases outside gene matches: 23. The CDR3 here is CSALTGGSGLARAMQFF. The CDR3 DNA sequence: TGCAGTGCCCTGACAGGGGGCAGTGGACTAGCAAGGGCGATGCAGTTCTTC.

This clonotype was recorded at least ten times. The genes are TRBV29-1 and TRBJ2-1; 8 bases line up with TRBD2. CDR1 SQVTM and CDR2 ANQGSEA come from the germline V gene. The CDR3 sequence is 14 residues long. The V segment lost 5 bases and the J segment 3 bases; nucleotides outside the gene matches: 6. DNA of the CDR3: TGCAGCGTTCGGACTAGCCCGCTCTACAATGAGCAGTTCTTC. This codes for CSVRTSPLYNEQFF.

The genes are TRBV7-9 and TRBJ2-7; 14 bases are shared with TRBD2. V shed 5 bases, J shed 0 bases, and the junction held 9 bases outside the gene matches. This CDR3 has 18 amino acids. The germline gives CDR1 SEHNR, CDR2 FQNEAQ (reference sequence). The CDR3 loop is CASSARLAGGGSSYEQYF. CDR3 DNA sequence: TGTGCCAGCAGCGCCCGACTAGCGGGAGGGGGAAGCTCCTACGAGCAGTACTTC.

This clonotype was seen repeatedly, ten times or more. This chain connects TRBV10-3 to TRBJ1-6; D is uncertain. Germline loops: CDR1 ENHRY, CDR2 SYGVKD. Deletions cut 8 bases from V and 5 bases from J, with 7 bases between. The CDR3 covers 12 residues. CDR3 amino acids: CAIGRDNSPLHF. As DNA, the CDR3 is TGTGCCATCGGGAGAGATAATTCACCCCTCCACTTT.

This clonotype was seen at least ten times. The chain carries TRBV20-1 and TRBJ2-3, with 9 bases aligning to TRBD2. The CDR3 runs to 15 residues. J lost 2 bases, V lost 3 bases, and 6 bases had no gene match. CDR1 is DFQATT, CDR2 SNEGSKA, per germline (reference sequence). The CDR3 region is CSASAVAGVTDTQYF. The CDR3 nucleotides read TGCAGTGCTAGTGCGGTAGCGGGAGTCACAGATACGCAGTATTTT.

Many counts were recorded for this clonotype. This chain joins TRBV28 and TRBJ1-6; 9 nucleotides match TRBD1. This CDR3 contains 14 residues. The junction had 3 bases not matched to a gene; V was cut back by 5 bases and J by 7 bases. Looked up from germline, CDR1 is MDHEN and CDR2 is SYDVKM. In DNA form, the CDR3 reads TGTGCCAGCAGTATAACAGGGGGCAATTCACCCCTCCACTTT. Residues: CASSITGGNSPLHF.

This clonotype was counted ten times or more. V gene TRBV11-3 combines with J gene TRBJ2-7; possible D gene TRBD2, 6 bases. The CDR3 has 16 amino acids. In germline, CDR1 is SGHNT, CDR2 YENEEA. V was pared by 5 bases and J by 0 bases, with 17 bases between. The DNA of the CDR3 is TGTGCCAGCAGCCGCCTTGGGGGAGGCAGCTCCTACGAGCAGTACTTC. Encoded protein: CASSRLGGGSSYEQYF.

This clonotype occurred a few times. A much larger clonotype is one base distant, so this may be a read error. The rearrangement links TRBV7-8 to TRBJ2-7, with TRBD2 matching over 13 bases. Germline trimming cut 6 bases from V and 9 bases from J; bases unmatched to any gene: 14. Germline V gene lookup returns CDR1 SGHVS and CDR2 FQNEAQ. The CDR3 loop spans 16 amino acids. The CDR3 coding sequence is TGTGCCAGCAGAAGACTAGCGGGAGGCTCCCATACACGGCAGTACTTC. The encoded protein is CASRRLAGGSHTRQYF. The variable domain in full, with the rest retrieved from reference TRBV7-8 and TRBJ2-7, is GAGVSQSPRYKVAKRGQDVALRCDPISGHVSLFWYQQALGQGPEFLTYFQNEAQLDKSGLPSDRFFAERPEGSVSTLKIQRTQQEDSAVYLCASRRLAGGSHTRQYFGPGTRLTVT.

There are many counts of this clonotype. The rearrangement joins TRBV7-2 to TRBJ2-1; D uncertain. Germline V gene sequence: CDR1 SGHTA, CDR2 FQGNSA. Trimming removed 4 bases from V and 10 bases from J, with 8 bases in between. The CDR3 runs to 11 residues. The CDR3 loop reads CASSSVREQFF. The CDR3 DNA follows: TGTGCCAGCAGCTCCGTGAGAGAGCAGTTCTTC.

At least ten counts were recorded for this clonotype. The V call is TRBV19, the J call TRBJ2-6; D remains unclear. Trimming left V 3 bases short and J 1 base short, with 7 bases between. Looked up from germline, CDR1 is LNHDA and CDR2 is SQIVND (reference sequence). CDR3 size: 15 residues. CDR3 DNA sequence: TGTGCCAGTAGTATCATGTGGTCTGGGGCCAACGTCCTGACTTTC. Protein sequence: CASSIMWSGANVLTF.

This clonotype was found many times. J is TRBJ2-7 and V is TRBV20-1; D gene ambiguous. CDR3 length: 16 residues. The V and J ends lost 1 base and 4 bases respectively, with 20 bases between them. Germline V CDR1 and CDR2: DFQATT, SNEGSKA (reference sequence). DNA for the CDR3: TGCAGTGCTAGAGGGGCCCCGTTGGGGTCTCGATACGAGCAGTACTTC. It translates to CSARGAPLGSRYEQYF.

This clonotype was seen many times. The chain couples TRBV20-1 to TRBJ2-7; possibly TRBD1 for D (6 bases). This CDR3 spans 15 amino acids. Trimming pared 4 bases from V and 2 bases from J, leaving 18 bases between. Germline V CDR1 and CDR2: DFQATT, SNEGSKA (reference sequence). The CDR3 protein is CSATDRGQFPYEQYF. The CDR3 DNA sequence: TGCAGTGCTACTGATCGAGGACAGTTTCCCTACGAGCAGTACTTC.